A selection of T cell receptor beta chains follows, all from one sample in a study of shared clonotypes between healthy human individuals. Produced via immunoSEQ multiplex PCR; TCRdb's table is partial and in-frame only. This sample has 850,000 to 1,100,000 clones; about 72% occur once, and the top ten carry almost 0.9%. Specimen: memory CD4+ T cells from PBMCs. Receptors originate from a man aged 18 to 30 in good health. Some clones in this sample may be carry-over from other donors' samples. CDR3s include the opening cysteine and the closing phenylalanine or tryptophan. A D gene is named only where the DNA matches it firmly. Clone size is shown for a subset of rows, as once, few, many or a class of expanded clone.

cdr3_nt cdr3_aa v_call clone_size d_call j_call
TGTGCCAGCTCACCGGTGGCGGGAGGGACCCAAGAGACCCAGTACTTC CASSPVAGGTQETQYF TRBV18 - TRBD2 TRBJ2-5
TGTGCCAGCAGAATAACAGGGGACACCTATGGCTACACCTTC CASRITGDTYGYTF TRBV6-1 - TRBD1 TRBJ1-2
TGCGCCAGCAGCTTTTTCGGCGGCACAGATACGCAGTATTTT CASSFFGGTDTQYF TRBV5-1 many - TRBJ2-3
TGCGCCAGCAGCTCAAACTCCGGGACACACCATGGCTACACCTTC CASSSNSGTHHGYTF TRBV5-1 - - TRBJ1-2
TGTGCCATCAGTGAGTCGGCGGAGCGTTTTGAGGGTGGCTACACCTTC CAISESAERFEGGYTF TRBV10-3 - - TRBJ1-2
TGTGCCAGTAGTCCCCCCGGCGGAGGTTCGGGTCAGTACTTC CASSPPGGGSGQYF TRBV19 - - TRBJ2-4
TGTGCCAGCAGGAATGGACAGAACACCGGGGAGCTGTTTTTT CASRNGQNTGELFF TRBV28 once - TRBJ2-2
TGTGCCAGCTCACAACATGCCGACGCGTCGGATGACACCTTC CASSQHADASDDTF TRBV18 - - TRBJ1-2
TGTGCCAGCAACCCCGGGACAGGGGTCACTGAAGCTTTCTTT CASNPGTGVTEAFF TRBV28 - TRBD1 TRBJ1-1
TGCAGCGTTGACGGGGAGAAGGGGGAGCAGTACTTC CSVDGEKGEQYF TRBV29-1 - - TRBJ2-7
TGCGCCAGCACTGACGGTCGACTAGCGGGACTCTACGAGCAGTACTTC CASTDGRLAGLYEQYF TRBV10-1 few TRBD2 TRBJ2-7
TGTGCCAGCTCGGGTCGCACAGATACGCAGTATTTT CASSGRTDTQYF TRBV7-8 - - TRBJ2-3
TGTGCCAGCAGTGAAGCCAGGGGGATATCACCCCTCCACTTT CASSEARGISPLHF TRBV25-1 - TRBD1 TRBJ1-6
TGCGCCAGCAGCTTGGTCGTCGGGCTTACTGAAGCTTTCTTT CASSLVVGLTEAFF TRBV5-1 - - TRBJ1-1
TGTGCCAGCAGCAAGGGGAGAATCCCGGGACAGACTTTCTCCTACGAGCAGTACTTC CASSKGRIPGQTFSYEQYF TRBV21-1 - - TRBJ2-7
TGTGCCAGCAGCCCGGGACTAGCGGAATACAATGAGCAGTTCTTC CASSPGLAEYNEQFF TRBV9 - TRBD2 TRBJ2-1
TGCAGCGTTGTTCAAGTGAGTGAAGCTTTCTTT CSVVQVSEAFF TRBV29-1 - - TRBJ1-1
TGTGCCAGCAGCTCCTCCCCAAGACAGGGGTCCTACAATGAGCAGTTCTTC CASSSSPRQGSYNEQFF TRBV7-3 - TRBD1 TRBJ2-1
TGCGCCAGCAGCTTGATGGGCGGGAACTATGGCTACACCTTC CASSLMGGNYGYTF TRBV5-1 once - TRBJ1-2
TGTGCCAGCAGTGGACTAGCGGGACTCAATGAGCAGTTCTTC CASSGLAGLNEQFF TRBV28 - TRBD2 TRBJ2-1
TGCGCCAGCAGCTTGGACGGGAGCTCCTACGAGCAGTACTTC CASSLDGSSYEQYF TRBV5-1 - - TRBJ2-7
TGTGCCATCAAAGGGACGGAGGAAGGCTACACCTTC CAIKGTEEGYTF TRBV10-3 once - TRBJ1-2
TGTGCCAGCAGCTTTCGCTCGGACAGGGCCTACACCTTC CASSFRSDRAYTF TRBV5-4 - TRBD1 TRBJ1-2
TGTGCCAGTAGTTTTCAGGGGAACACCGGGGAGCTGTTTTTT CASSFQGNTGELFF TRBV19 - - TRBJ2-2
TGTGCCAGCAGTGAAGGGCCAGATCAATATGGCTACACCTTC CASSEGPDQYGYTF TRBV6-1 - - TRBJ1-2
TGCGCCAGCAGCCGGCTTGCGTCCTCCGGAAACACCATATATTTT CASSRLASSGNTIYF TRBV4-3 few - TRBJ1-3
TGCAGTGCCCCAGGGAACGAGCAGTACTTC CSAPGNEQYF TRBV20-1 - - TRBJ2-7
TGTGCCACCAGCAGATCCCCTGGACTAGCGGGAGGGAAAGGATACGAGCAGTACTTC CATSRSPGLAGGKGYEQYF TRBV15 - TRBD2 TRBJ2-7
TGTGCCAGCAGCAGACAGGGAAAAGAAAAACTGTTTTTT CASSRQGKEKLFF TRBV9 - TRBD1 TRBJ1-4
TGTGCCAGCAGGGACCCGAACCGGGAAGAGCAGTACTTC CASRDPNREEQYF TRBV2 many - TRBJ2-7
TGTGCCTGGACCGAAACGTTAGTCACGTACCAAGAGACCCAGTACTTC CAWTETLVTYQETQYF TRBV30 - - TRBJ2-5
TGTGCCAGCTCATCGCTACAGGGGAACACTGAAGCTTTCTTT CASSSLQGNTEAFF TRBV18 - - TRBJ1-1
TGCGCCAGCAGCTACGGGACTCCCCAAGAGACCCAGTACTTC CASSYGTPQETQYF TRBV5-1 - - TRBJ2-5
TGTGCCAGCAGTCCCCAGAGGACTGTCAAAGCTTTCTTT CASSPQRTVKAFF TRBV28 - - TRBJ1-1
TGTGCCAGCAGTTTACTTGGCTACTCGGTCCGGGAGACCCAGTACTTC CASSLLGYSVRETQYF TRBV28 once - TRBJ2-5
TGTGCCAGCAGTGAAGCCAAGGACTGGGACTACAATGAGCAGTTCTTC CASSEAKDWDYNEQFF TRBV2 - - TRBJ2-1
TGCGCCAGCAGCTTGAGGGGTAGCGGAGAGACCCAGTACTTC CASSLRGSGETQYF TRBV5-1 - - TRBJ2-5
TGTGCCAGCACCTTACTTACAGGGATGAGAGGAGTTACGCAGTATTTT CASTLLTGMRGVTQYF TRBV11-2 once - TRBJ2-3
TGTGCCAGCTCACCAGGACAGGGGACCTTCTACAATGAGCAGTTCTTC CASSPGQGTFYNEQFF TRBV18 - TRBD1 TRBJ2-1
TGTGCCAGCATTCGGGGGGCTAGCACAGATACGCAGTATTTT CASIRGASTDTQYF TRBV5-5 - - TRBJ2-3
TGTGCCAGCTACCGGACGGGTCGCACTGAAGCTTTCTTT CASYRTGRTEAFF TRBV28 - - TRBJ1-1
TGTGCCTCCAGGCGGAGGGCTTTAAATGTTAACTATGGCTACACCTTC CASRRRALNVNYGYTF TRBV30 - - TRBJ1-2
TGTGCCACAACGGACAGGGGGGACACTGAAGCTTTCTTT CATTDRGDTEAFF TRBV10-3 - TRBD1 TRBJ1-1
TGTGCCAGCAGTTTGTACAGGGGATCGGATGAAAAACTGTTTTTT CASSLYRGSDEKLFF TRBV28 - TRBD1 TRBJ1-4
TGCGCCAGCCAACAGGGATTAGGTCAGCCCCAGCATTTT CASQQGLGQPQHF TRBV10-2 - - TRBJ1-5